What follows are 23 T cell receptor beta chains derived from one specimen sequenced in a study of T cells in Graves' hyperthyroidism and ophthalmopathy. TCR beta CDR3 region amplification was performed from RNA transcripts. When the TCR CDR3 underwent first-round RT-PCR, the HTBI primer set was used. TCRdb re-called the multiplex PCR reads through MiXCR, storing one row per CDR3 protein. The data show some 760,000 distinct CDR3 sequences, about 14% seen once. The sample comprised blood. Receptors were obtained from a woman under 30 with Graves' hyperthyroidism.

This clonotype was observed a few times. The CDR3 sequence: CASSPKSGDEKLFF. The DNA of the CDR3 is TGTGCCAGCAGTCCGAAATCAGGGGATGAAAAACTGTTTTTT. The rearrangement joins TRBV2 to TRBJ1-4; a weak D match, TRBD1 (6 bases). CDR1 is SNHLY, CDR2 FYNNEI, per germline. Trimming cost V 5 bases and J 6 bases, with 13 bases left between them. This CDR3 has 14 amino acids.

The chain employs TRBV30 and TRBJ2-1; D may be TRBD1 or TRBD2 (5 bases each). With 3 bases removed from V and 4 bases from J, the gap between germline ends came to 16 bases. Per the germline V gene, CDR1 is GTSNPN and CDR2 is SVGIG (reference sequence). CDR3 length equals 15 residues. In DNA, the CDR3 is TGTGCCTGGAGCGGGAAGGGGCGGGTATACAATGAGCAGTTCTTC. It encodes CAWSGKGRVYNEQFF.

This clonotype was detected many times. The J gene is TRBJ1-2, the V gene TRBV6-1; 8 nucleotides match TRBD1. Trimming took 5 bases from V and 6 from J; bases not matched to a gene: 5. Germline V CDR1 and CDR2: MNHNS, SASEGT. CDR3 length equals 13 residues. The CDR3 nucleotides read TGTGCCAGCAGTTTCAGGGGGCCAGATGGCTACACCTTC. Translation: CASSFRGPDGYTF.

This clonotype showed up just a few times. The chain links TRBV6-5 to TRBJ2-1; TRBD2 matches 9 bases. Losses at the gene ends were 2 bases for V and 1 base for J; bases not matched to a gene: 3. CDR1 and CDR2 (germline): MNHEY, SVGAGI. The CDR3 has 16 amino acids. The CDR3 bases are TGTGCCAGCAGTTACGGCGGGAGGGCTTCCTACAATGAGCAGTTCTTC. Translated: CASSYGGRASYNEQFF.

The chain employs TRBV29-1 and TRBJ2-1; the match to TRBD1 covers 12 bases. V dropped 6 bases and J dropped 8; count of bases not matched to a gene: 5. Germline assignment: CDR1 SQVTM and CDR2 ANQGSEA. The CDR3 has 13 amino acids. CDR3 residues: CSVSGTGGDEQFF. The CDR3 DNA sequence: TGCAGCGTGTCCGGGACAGGGGGCGATGAGCAGTTCTTC.

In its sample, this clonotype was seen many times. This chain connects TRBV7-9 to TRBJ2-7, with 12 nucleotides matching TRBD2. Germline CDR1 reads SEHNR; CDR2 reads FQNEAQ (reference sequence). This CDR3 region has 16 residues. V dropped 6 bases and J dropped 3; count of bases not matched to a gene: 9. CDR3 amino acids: CASSLTSGSFGYEQYF. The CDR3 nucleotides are TGTGCCAGCAGTCTGACTAGCGGGAGCTTTGGCTACGAGCAGTACTTC.

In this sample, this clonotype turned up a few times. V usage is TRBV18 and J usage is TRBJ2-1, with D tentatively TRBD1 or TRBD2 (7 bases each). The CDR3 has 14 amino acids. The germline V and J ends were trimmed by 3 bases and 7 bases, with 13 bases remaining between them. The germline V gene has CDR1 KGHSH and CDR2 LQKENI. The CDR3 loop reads CASSPQGGMNEQFF. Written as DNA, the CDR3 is TGTGCCAGCTCACCGCAGGGGGGGATGAATGAGCAGTTCTTC.

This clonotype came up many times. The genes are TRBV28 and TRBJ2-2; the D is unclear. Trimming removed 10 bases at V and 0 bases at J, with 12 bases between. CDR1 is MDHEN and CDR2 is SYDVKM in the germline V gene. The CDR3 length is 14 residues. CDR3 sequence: CATEPDSNTGELFF. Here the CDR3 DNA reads TGTGCCACCGAGCCCGATTCGAACACCGGGGAGCTGTTTTTT.

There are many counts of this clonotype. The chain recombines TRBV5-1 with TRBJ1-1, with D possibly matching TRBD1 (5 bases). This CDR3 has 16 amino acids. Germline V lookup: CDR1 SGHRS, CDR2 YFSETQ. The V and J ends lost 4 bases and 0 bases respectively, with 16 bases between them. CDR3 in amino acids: CASSPNPRQMNTEAFF. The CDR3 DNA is TGCGCCAGCAGCCCAAACCCTCGACAGATGAACACTGAAGCTTTCTTT.

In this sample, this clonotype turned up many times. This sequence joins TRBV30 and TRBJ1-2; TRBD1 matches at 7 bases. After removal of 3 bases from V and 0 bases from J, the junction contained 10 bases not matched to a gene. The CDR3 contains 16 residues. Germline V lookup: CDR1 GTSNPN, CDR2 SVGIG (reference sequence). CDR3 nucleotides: TGTGCCTGGAGCGTCGGGACAGTTATATCTAACTATGGCTACACCTTC. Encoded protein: CAWSVGTVISNYGYTF.

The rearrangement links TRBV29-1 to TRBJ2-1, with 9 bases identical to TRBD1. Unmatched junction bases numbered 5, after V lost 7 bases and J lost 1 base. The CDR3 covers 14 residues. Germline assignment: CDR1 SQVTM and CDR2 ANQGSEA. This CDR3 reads CSDRTGASYNEQFF. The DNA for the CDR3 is TGCAGCGATCGGACAGGGGCGTCCTACAATGAGCAGTTCTTC.

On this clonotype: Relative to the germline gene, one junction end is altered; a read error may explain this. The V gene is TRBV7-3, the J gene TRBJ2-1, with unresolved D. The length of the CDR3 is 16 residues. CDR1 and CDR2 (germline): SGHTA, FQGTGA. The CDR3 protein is CASSLTATSSSNEQFF. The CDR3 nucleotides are TGTGCCAGCAGCTTAACGGCGACGAGCTCCTCCAATGAGCAGTTCTTC. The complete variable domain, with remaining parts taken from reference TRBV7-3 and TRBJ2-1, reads GAGVSQTPSNKVTEKGKYVELRCDPISGHTALYWYRQSLGQGPEFLIYFQGTGAADDSGLPNDRFFAVRPEGSVSTLKIQRTERGDSAVYLCASSLTATSSSNEQFFGPGTRLTVL.

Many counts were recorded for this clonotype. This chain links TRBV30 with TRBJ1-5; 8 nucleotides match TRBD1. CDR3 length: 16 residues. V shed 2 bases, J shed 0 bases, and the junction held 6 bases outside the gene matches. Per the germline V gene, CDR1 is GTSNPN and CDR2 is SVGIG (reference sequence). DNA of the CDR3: TGTGCCTGGAGTATAGGGACAGGTCATAGCAATCAGCCCCAGCATTTT. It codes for CAWSIGTGHSNQPQHF. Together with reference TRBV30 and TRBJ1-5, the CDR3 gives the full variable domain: SQTIHQWPATLVQPVGSPLSLECTVEGTSNPNLYWYRQAAGRGLQLLFYSVGIGQISSEVPQNLSASRPQDRQFILSSKKLLLSDSGFYLCAWSIGTGHSNQPQHFGDGTRLSIL.

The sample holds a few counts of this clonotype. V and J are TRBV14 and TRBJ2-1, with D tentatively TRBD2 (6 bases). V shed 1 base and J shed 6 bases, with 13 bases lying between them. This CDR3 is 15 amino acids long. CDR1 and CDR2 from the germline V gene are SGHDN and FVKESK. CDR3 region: CASSQVWDLVNEQFF. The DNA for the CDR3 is TGTGCCAGCAGCCAAGTTTGGGACTTGGTCAATGAGCAGTTCTTC. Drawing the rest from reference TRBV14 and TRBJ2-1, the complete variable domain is EAGVTQFPSHSVIEKGQTVTLRCDPISGHDNLYWYRRVMGKEIKFLLHFVKESKQDESGMPNNRFLAERTGGTYSTLKVQPAELEDSGVYFCASSQVWDLVNEQFFGPGTRLTVL.

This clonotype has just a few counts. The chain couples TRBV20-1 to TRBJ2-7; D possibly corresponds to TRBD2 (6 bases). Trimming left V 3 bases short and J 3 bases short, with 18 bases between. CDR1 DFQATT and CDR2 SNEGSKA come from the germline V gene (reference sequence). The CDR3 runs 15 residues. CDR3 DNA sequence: TGCAGTGCTAGGGAAGGTGCGGGGACCATCTACGAGCAGTACTTC. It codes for CSAREGAGTIYEQYF.

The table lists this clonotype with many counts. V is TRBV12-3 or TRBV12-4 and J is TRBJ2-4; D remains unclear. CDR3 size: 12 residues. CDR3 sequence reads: CGLLRAKNIQYF. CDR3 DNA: TGTGGCCTCCTGCGAGCCAAAAACATTCAGTACTTC.

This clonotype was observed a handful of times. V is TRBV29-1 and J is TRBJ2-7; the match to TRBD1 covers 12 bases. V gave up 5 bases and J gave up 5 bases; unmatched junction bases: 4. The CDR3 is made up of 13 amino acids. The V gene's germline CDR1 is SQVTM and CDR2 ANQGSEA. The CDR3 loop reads CSVRGTGGNEQYF. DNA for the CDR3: TGCAGCGTTCGAGGGACAGGGGGCAACGAGCAGTACTTC.

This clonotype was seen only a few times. CDR3 residues: CAISPSGKTHEQYF. The CDR3 region has the DNA TGTGCCATCAGCCCTAGCGGGAAGACTCACGAGCAGTACTTC. The chain is built from TRBV10-3 and TRBJ2-7; 9 bases agree with TRBD2. The CDR3 is made up of 14 amino acids. Per germline, CDR1 ENHRY and CDR2 SYGVKD. Trimming removed 6 bases from V and 5 bases from J; junction bases left unmatched: 8.

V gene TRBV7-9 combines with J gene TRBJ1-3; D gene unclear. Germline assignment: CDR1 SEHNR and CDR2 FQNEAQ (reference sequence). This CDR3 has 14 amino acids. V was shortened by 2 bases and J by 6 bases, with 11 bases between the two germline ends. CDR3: CASSLLPGENTIYF. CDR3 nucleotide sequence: TGTGCCAGCAGCTTATTACCCGGGGAAAACACCATATATTTT.

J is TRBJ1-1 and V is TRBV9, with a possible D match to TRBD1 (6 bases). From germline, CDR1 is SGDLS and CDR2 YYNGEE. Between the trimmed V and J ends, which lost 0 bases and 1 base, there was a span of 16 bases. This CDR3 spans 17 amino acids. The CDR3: CASSVDAGAPTNTEAFF. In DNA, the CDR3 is TGTGCCAGCAGCGTAGATGCGGGGGCCCCCACGAACACTGAAGCTTTCTTT.

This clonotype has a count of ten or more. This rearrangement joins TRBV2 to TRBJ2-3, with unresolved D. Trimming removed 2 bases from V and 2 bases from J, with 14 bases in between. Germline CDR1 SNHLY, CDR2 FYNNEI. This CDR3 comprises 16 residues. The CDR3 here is CASSESPVTTTDTQYF. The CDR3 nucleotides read TGTGCCAGCAGTGAATCCCCAGTAACAACCACAGATACGCAGTATTTT. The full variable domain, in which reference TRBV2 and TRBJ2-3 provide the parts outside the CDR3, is EPEVTQTPSHQVTQMGQEVILRCVPISNHLYFYWYRQILGQKVEFLVSFYNNEISEKSEIFDDQFSVERPDGSNFTLKIRSTKLEDSAMYFCASSESPVTTTDTQYFGPGTRLTVL.

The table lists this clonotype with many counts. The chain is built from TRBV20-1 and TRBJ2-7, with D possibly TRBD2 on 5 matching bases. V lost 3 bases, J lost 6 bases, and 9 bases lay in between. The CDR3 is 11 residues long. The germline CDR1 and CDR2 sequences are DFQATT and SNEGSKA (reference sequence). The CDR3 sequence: CSASGLGEQYF. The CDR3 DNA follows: TGCAGTGCTAGTGGACTGGGCGAGCAGTACTTC.

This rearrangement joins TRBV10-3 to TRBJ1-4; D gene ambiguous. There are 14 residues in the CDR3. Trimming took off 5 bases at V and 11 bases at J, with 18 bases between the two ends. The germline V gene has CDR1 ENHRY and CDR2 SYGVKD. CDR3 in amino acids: CAISNPTRDRKLFF. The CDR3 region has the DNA TGTGCCATCAGTAACCCCACTCGGGATCGGAAACTGTTTTTT.